This TCR beta chain was profiled in a study of neurological immune-mediated disorders. V gave up 4 bases and J gave up 4 bases; unmatched junction bases: 8. Germline V gene lookup returns CDR1 SGHRS and CDR2 YFSETQ. The CDR3 covers 15 residues. Time point denoted: technical triplicate 2. One entry per CDR3 protein, called by TCRdb with MiXCR from the 5' RACE reads. The sample yields 30,000 or so distinct CDR3 sequences, approximately 12% seen once. This clonotype has ten or more counts. The TCR comes from a female donor with HTLV-1-associated myelopathy (HAM/TSP). The sequencing sample was made of CD4+ T cells from blood. The V gene is TRBV5-1, the J gene TRBJ2-1, with TRBD1 matching over 7 bases. The CDR3 protein is CASSRTGTEYNEQFF. The DNA of the CDR3 is TGCGCCAGCAGCCGCACCGGGACAGAATACAATGAGCAGTTCTTC.